The present T cell receptor (beta chain) was sequenced within a study of beta chain features in type 1 diabetes. Study results and limitations: All four CD4+ subsets of Type 1 diabetes patients contained TCRB CDR3s that were moderately but significantly shorter. VDJ junctions from type 1 diabetes patients carried fewer insertions and larger deletions. The study left unresolved whether HLA type influences TCRB rearrangement.

The investigators reverse transcribed all of the isolated RNA, so they sequenced expressed TCRB transcripts. The data were produced by immunoSEQ multiplex PCR, yet TCRdb's version contains in-frame clones alone and is incomplete. The sample consists of 350,000 to 400,000 clones, roughly 12% of them appearing once. By way of CD45RO/CCR7/CD25/CD127/CD95/CD27, the CD4+ regulatory, stem cell-like memory, central memory and naive cells were sorted. For this clone: The antigen is unknown.

CDR3 length: 15 residues. Germline loops: CDR1 SEHNR, CDR2 FQNEAQ (reference sequence). V trimming: 5 bases; J trimming: 2 bases; junction bases outside the gene matches: 3. The gene calls are TRBV7-9 and TRBJ2-1; 10 bases match TRBD2. This TCR was recovered from a woman under 30 with type 1 diabetes. Sequenced input: naive CD4+ T cells from blood. CDR3 DNA: TGTGCCAGCAGCCCTCTAGCGGGGGCCTACAATGAGCAGTTCTTC. Translating gives CASSPLAGAYNEQFF.